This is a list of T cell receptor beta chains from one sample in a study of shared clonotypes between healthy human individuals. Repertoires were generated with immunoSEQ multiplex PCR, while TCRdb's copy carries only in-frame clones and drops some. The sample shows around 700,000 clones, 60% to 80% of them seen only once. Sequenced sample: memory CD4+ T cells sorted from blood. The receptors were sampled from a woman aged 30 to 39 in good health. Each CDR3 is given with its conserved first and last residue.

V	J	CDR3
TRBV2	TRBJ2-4	CASSSAYFQYF
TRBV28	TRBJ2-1	CASSFPLAANYNEQFF
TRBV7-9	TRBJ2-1	CASRQASGRYSEQFF
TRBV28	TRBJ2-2	CASRTRVFTGELFF
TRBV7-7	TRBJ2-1	CASSLGSGASYNEQFF
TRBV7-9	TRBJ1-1	CASSFGQEAFF
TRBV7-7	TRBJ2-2	CASKMGRNTGELFF
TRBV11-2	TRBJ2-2	CASSFGVSLLSGELFF
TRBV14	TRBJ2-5	CASSQVGIGTQYF
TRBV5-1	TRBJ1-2	CASSEQGYYGYTF
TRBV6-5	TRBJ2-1	CASSYSTSYNEQFF
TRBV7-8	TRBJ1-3	CASSLLDRAGNTIYF
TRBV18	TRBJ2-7	CASSPIPGGEGHEQYF
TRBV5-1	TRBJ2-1	CASSSGLAGGGPYNEQFF
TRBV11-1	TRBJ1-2	CASSLAGSRYTF
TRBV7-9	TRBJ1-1	CASSLGQNTEAFF
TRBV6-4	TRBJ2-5	CASSQDYGETQYF
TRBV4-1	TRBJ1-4	CASSQGQTTNEKLFF
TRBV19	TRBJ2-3	CASRSEQRAGGTDTQYF
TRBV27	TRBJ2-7	CASREPVAGTYEQYF
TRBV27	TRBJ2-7	CASRQMLGGSLRYEQYF
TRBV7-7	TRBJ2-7	CASSSAGTGSEQYF
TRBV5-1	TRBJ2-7	CASSLLGPSQGSIYEQYF
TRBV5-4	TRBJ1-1	CASSGGRNTEAFF
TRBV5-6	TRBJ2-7	CASSRGSLPYEQYF
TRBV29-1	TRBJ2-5	CSVVWDDQETQYF
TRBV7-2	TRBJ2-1	CASSLQRGTYNEQFF
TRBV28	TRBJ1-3	CASSWGQSSGNTIYF
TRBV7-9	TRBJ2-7	CASSLEGGHEQYF
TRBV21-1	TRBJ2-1	CASTPTSGPYNEQFF
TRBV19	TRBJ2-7	CASSTGDPRTGGEDEQYF
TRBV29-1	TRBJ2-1	CSVEEGRGPYNEQFF
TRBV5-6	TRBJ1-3	CASSLGSLTGNTIYF
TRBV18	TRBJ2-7	CASSPDRREQYF
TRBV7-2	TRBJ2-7	CASRGGAYEQYF
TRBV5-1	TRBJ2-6	CASSSSGSSGANVLTF
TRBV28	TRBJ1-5	CASRPSWDGLYQPQHF
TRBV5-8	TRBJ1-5	CASSSGGWQPQHF
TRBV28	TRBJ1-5	CASSLIRTSNQPQHF